The 7 T cell receptor beta chains below come from one sample, sequenced in a study of radiotherapy plus CTLA-4 blockade in lung cancer. Clones were read by immunoSEQ multiplex PCR, and TCRdb kept only the in-frame ones, dropping some. Among about 87,000 clones listed, approximately 86% were seen once. The sample here was peripheral blood, taken from a patient treated with radiotherapy plus ipilimumab. These receptors were obtained from a human donor with non-small cell lung cancer that progressed on radiotherapy plus ipilimumab.

This chain joins TRBV5-6 and TRBJ1-1; D unresolved. V was trimmed by 4 bases and J by 1 base, leaving 14 bases between them. CDR3 length: 15 residues. In germline, CDR1 is SGHDT, CDR2 YYEEEE. Here the CDR3 DNA reads TGTGCCAGCAGCCGCCAGACGGCTTCGAACACTGAAGCTTTCTTT. Translating it yields CASSRQTASNTEAFF.

The CDR3, as DNA: TGTGCCAGCAGTTTTGGGCAGGGCAGTCAGCCCCAGCATTTT. Its protein is CASSFGQGSQPQHF. The chain has TRBV27 and TRBJ1-5, with D perhaps TRBD1 (5 bases). From germline, CDR1 is MNHEY and CDR2 SMNVEV (reference sequence). Trimming took off 3 bases at V and 6 bases at J, with 12 bases between the two ends. This CDR3 has 14 residues.

The V call is TRBV11-2, the J call TRBJ2-3; the match to TRBD1 covers 7 bases. Germline loops: CDR1 SGHAT, CDR2 FQNNGV. This CDR3 contains 13 residues. V trimming: 4 bases; J trimming: 3 bases; junction bases outside the gene matches: 1. The CDR3 nucleotides read TGTGCCAGCAGCTGGGGACAGACAGATACGCAGTATTTT. This sequence encodes CASSWGQTDTQYF.

The chain carries TRBV29-1 and TRBJ1-4, with D possibly being TRBD1 (6 bases). The germline V gene encodes CDR1 SQVTM and CDR2 ANQGSEA. Trimming took 4 bases from V and 5 from J, leaving 14 bases between them. The CDR3 has 14 amino acids. CDR3 DNA: TGCAGCGTTGTACTGGACAGAGGGAATGAAAAACTGTTTTTT. It codes for CSVVLDRGNEKLFF.

This chain links TRBV9 with TRBJ2-3, with D uncertain. The CDR3 runs to 16 residues. The V and J ends lost 2 bases and 0 bases respectively, with 13 bases between them. Germline V gene data show CDR1 as SGDLS and CDR2 as YYNGEE. The CDR3 nucleotides are TGTGCCAGCAGCGTGATTGGAGTTACTAGCACAGATACGCAGTATTTT. Amino acid sequence: CASSVIGVTSTDTQYF.

Concerning this clone itself: The germline gene is not matched at one end of the junction; a read error may be the cause. V and J are TRBV6-1 and TRBJ2-5; D may correspond to TRBD1 or TRBD2 (6 bases each). The CDR3 covers 16 residues. Germline V CDR1 and CDR2: MNHNS, SASEGT. The CDR3: CARSGRRGVPGETQYF. CDR3 DNA sequence: TGTGCCCGCAGTGGCCGGAGGGGGGTCCCGGGGGAGACCCAGTACTTC.

The CDR3 spells CASSWTSGMGNEQFF. CDR3 coding DNA: TGTGCCAGCAGTTGGACTAGCGGGATGGGTAATGAGCAGTTCTTC. The chain links TRBV7-8 to TRBJ2-1, with 12 bases lining up with TRBD2. Unmatched junction bases numbered 7, after V lost 6 bases and J lost 7 bases. This CDR3 comprises 15 residues. Germline V lookup: CDR1 SGHVS, CDR2 FQNEAQ.